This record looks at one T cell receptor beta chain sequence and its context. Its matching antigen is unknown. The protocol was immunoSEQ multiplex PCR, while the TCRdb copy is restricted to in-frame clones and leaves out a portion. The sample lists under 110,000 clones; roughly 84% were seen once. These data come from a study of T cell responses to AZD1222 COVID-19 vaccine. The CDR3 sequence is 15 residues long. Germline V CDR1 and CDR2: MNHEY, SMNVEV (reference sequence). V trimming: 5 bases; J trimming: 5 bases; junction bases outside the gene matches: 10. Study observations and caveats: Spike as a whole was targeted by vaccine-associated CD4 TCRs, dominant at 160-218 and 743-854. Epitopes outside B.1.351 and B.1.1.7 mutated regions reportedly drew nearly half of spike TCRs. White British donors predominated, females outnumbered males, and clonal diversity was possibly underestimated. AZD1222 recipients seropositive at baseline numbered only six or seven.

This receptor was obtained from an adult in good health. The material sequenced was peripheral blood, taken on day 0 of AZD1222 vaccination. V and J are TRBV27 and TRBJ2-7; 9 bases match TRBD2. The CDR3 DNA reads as TGTGCCAGCAGTCCACGCGGGGGGGGAGTGAACGAGCAGTACTTC. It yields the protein CASSPRGGGVNEQYF.